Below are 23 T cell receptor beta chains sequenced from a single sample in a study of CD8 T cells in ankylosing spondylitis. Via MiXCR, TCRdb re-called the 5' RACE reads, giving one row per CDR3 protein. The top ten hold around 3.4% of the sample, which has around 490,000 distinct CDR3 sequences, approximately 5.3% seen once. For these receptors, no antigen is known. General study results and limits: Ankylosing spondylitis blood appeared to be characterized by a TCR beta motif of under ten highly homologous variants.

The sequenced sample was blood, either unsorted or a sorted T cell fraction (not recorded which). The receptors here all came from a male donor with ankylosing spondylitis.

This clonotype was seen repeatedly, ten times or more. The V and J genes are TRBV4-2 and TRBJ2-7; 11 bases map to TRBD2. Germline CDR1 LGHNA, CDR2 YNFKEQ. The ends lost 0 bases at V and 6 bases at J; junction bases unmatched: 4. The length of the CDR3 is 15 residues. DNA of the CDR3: TGTGCCAGCAGCCAAGATAGCGGGAGGGGACTCGAGCAGTACTTC. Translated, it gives CASSQDSGRGLEQYF.

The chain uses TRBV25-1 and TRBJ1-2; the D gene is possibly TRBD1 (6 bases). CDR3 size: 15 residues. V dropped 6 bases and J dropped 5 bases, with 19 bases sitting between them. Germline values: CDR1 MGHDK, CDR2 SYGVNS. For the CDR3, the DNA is TGTGCCAGCAGCCCACTCAGGACAGAGCCGTATGGCTACACCTTC. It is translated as CASSPLRTEPYGYTF.

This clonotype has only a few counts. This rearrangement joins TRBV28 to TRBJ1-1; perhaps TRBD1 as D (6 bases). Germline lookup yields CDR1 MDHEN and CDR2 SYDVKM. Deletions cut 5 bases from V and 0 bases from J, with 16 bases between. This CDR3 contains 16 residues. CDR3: CASSPLDRTMNTEAFF. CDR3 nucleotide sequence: TGTGCCAGCAGTCCCTTGGACAGAACCATGAACACTGAAGCTTTCTTT.

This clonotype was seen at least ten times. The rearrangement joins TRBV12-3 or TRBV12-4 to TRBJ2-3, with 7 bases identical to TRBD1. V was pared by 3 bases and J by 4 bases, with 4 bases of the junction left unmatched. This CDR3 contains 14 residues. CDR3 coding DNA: TGTGCCAGCAGTTTGGGACAGAGGGCAGATACGCAGTATTTT. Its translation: CASSLGQRADTQYF.

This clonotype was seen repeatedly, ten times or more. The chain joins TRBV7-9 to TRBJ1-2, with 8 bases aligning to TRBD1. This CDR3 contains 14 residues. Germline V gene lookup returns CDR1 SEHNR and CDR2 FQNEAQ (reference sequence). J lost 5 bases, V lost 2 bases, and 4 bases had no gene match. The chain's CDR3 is CASSLQGAHYGYTF. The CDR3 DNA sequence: TGTGCCAGCAGCTTACAGGGGGCGCATTATGGCTACACCTTC.

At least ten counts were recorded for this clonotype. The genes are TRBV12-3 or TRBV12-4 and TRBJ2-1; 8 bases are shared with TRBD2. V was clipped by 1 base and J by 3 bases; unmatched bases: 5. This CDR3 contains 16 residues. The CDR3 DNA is TGTGCCAGCAGTTTAGGGCTAGCGGGCTTCTACAATGAGCAGTTCTTC. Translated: CASSLGLAGFYNEQFF.

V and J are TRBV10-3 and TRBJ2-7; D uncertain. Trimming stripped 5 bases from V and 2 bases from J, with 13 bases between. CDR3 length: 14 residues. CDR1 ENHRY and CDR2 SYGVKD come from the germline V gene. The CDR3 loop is CAISPEMRAYEQYF. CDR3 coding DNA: TGTGCCATCAGTCCCGAAATGCGCGCCTACGAGCAGTACTTC.

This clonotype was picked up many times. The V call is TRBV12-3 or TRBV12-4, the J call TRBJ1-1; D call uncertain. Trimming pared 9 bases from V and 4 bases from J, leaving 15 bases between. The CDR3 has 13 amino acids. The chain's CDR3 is CASLFSVGTEAFF. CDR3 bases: TGTGCCAGTCTATTTTCGGTCGGCACTGAAGCTTTCTTT.

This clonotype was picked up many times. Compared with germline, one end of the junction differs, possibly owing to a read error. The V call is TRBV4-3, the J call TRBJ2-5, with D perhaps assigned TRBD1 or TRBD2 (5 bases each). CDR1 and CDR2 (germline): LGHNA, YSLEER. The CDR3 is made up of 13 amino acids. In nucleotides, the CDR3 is TGTGCCAGCAGTAGGGGACCGTTAGAGACCCAGTACTTC. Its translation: CASSRGPLETQYF.

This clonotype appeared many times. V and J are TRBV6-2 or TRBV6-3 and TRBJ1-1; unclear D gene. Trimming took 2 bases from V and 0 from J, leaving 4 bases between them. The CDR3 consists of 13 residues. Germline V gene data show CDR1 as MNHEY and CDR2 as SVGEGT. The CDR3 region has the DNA TGTGCCAGCAGTTACAGGGTGAACACTGAAGCTTTCTTT. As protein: CASSYRVNTEAFF.

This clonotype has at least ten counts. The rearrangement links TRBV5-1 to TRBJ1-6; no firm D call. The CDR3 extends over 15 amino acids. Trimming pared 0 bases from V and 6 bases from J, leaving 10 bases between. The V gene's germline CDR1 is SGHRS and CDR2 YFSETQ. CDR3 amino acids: CASSLAGGRNSPLHF. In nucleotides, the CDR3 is TGCGCCAGCAGCTTGGCCGGAGGTCGTAATTCACCCCTCCACTTT.

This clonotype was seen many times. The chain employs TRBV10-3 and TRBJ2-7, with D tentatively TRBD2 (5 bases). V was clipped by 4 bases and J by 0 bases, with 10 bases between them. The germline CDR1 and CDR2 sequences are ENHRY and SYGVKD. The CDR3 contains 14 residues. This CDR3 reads CAISASQSSYEQYF. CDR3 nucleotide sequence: TGTGCCATCAGTGCTAGCCAGAGCTCCTACGAGCAGTACTTC.

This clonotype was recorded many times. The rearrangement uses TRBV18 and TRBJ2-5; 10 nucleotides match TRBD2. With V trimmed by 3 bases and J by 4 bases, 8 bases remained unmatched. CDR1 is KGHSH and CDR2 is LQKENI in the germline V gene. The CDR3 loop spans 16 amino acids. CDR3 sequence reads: CASSPPGSGRTETQYF. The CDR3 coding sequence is TGTGCCAGCTCACCCCCCGGTAGCGGGAGGACAGAGACCCAGTACTTC.

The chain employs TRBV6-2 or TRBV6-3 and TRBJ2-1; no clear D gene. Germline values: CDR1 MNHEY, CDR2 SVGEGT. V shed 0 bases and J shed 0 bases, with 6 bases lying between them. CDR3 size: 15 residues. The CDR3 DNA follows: TGTGCCAGCAGTTACTCCTCACGCTCCTACAATGAGCAGTTCTTC. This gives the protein CASSYSSRSYNEQFF.

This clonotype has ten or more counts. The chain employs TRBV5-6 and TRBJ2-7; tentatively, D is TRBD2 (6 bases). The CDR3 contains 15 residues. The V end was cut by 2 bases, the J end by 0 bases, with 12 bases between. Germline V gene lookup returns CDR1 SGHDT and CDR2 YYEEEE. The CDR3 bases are TGTGCCAGCAGCTTTAACATCGGGAGCTCCTACGAGCAGTACTTC. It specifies CASSFNIGSSYEQYF.

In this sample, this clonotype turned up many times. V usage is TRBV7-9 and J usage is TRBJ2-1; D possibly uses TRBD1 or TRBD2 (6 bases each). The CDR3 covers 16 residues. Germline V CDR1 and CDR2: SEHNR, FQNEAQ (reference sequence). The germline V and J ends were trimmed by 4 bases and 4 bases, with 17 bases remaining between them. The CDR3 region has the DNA TGTGCCAGCAGCTCCCCGGGGGCTCGCAGTTACAATGAGCAGTTCTTC. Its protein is CASSSPGARSYNEQFF.

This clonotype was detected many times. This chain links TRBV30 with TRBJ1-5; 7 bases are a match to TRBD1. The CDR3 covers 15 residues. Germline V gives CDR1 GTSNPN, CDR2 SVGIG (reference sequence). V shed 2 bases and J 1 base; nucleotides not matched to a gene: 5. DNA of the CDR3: TGTGCCTGGAGTAAGCAGGGGGGGAGCAATCAGCCCCAGCATTTT. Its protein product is CAWSKQGGSNQPQHF.

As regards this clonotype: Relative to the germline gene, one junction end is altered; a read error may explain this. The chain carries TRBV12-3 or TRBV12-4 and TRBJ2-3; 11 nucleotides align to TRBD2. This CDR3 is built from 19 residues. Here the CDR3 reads CAISTYPWTSGLSTDTQYF. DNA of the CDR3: TGTGCCATCAGTACCTACCCGTGGACTAGCGGGCTTAGCACAGATACGCAGTATTTT.

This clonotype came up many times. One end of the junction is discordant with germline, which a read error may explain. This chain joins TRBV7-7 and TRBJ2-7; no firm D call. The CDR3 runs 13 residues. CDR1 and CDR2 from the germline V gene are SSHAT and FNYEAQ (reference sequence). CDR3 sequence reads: CASSLDLTYEQYF. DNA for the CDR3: TGTGCTAGCAGCTTAGACCTTACCTACGAGCAGTACTTC.

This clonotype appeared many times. CDR3 DNA: TGTGCCAGCAGTTGGGCCAGCGGGAGGGGCCCAGATACGCAGTATTTT. Translation: CASSWASGRGPDTQYF. This sequence joins TRBV12-3 or TRBV12-4 and TRBJ2-3; 10 bases agree with TRBD2. The J segment lost 4 bases and the V segment lost 4 bases, leaving 8 bases of the junction unmatched. The CDR3 consists of 16 residues.

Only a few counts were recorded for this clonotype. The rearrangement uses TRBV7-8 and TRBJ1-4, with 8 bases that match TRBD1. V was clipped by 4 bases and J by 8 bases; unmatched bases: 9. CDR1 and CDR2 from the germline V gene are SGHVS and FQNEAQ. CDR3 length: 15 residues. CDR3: CASSSWTGLREKLFF. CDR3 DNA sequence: TGTGCCAGCAGCTCCTGGACAGGGTTGCGGGAAAAACTGTTTTTT.

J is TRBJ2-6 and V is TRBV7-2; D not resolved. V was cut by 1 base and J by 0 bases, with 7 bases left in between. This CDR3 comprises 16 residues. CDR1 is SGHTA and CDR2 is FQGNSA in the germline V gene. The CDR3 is CASSLGMGSGANVLTF. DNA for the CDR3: TGTGCCAGCAGCTTAGGGATGGGCTCTGGGGCCAACGTCCTGACTTTC. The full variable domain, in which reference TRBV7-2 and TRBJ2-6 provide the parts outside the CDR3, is GAGVSQSPSNKVTEKGKDVELRCDPISGHTALYWYRQSLGQGLEFLIYFQGNSAPDKSGLPSDRFSAERTGGSVSTLTIQRTQQEDSAVYLCASSLGMGSGANVLTFGAGSRLTVL.

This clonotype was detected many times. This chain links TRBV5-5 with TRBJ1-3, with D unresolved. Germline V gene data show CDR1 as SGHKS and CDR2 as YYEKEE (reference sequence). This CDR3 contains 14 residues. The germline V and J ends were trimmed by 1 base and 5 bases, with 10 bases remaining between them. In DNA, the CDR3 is TGTGCCAGCAGCTTGTACGGGAACAGAAACACCATATATTTT. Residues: CASSLYGNRNTIYF.